This T cell receptor beta chain was captured by sequencing in a study of spatial heterogeneity in lung cancer. This clonotype was found many times. Within a library made for alpha chains, this beta chain is off target, and its count is uninformative. One entry per CDR3 protein, called by TCRdb with MiXCR from the 5' RACE reads. The sample yields approximately 7,800 distinct CDR3 sequences, roughly 8.6% seen once. As for time point: sample taken at primary tumor resection. From tumor, nontumor lung or frozen PBMC, whole RNA was taken unsorted for sequencing. The cohort: over 70 early-stage, untreated non-small cell lung cancer patients. The V end was cut by 11 bases, the J end by 4 bases, with 15 bases between. The germline gives CDR1 WSHSY, CDR2 SAAADI. The CDR3 spans 14 residues.

The receptor's source is a male donor with early-stage non-small cell lung cancer. The chain uses TRBV10-2 and TRBJ1-6; the D is unclear. Specimen: PBMCs, collected at surgery. CDR3 sequence: CASRQPTYNSPLHF. CDR3 bases: TGCGCCTCGAGACAACCTACATATAATTCACCCCTCCACTTT.